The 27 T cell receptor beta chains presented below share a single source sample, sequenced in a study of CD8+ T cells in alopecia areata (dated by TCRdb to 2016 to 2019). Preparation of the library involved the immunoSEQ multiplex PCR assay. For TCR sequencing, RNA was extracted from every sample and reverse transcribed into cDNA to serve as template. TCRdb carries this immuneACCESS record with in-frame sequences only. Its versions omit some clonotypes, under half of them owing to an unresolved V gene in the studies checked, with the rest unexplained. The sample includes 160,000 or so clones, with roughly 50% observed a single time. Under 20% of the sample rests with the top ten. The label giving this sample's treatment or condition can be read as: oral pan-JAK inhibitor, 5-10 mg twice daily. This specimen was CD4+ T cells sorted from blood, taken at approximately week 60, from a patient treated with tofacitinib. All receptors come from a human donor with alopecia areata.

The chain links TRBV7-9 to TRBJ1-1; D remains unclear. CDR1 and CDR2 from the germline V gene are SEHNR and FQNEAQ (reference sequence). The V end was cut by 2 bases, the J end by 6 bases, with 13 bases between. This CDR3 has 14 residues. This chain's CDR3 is CASSLPLVAAEAFF. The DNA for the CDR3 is TGTGCCAGCAGCTTACCGCTAGTGGCCGCTGAAGCTTTCTTT. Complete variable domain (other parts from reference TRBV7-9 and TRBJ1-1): DTGVSQNPRHKITKRGQNVTFRCDPISEHNRLYWYRQTLGQGPEFLTYFQNEAQLEKSRLLSDRFSAERPKGSFSTLEIQRTEQGDSAMYLCASSLPLVAAEAFFGQGTRLTVV.

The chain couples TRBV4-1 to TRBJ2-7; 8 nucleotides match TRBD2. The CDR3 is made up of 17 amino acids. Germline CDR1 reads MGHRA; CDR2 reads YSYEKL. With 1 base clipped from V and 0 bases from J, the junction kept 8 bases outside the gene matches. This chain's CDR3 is CASSQVAGHLGSYEQYF. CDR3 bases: TGCGCCAGCAGCCAAGTAGCGGGACACCTAGGCTCCTACGAGCAGTACTTC.

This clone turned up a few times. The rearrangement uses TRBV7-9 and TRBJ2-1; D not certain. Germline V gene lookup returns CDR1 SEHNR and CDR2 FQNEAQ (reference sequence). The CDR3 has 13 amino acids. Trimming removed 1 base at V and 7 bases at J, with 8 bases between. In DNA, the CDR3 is TGTGCCAGCAGCTTAGACCCCGTTAATGAGCAGTTCTTC. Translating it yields CASSLDPVNEQFF. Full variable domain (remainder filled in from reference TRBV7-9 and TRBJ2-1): DTGVSQNPRHKITKRGQNVTFRCDPISEHNRLYWYRQTLGQGPEFLTYFQNEAQLEKSRLLSDRFSAERPKGSFSTLEIQRTEQGDSAMYLCASSLDPVNEQFFGPGTRLTVL.

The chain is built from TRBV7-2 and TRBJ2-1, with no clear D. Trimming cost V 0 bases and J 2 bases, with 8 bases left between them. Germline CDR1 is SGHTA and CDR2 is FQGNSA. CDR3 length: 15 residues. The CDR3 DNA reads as TGTGCCAGCAGCTTAGCGGCAAGCCCCTACAATGAGCAGTTCTTC. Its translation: CASSLAASPYNEQFF.

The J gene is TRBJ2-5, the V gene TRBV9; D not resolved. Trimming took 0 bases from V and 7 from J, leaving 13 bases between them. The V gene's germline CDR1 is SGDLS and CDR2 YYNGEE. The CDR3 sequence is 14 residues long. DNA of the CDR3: TGTGCCAGCAGCGTAGGGTCAGGCCTACGGACCCAGTACTTC. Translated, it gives CASSVGSGLRTQYF.

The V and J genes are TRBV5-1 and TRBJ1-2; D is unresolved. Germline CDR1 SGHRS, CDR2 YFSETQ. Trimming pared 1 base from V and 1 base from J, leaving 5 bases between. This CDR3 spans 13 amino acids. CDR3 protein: CASSLRVNYGYTF. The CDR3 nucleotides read TGCGCCAGCAGCTTGAGGGTTAACTATGGCTACACCTTC.

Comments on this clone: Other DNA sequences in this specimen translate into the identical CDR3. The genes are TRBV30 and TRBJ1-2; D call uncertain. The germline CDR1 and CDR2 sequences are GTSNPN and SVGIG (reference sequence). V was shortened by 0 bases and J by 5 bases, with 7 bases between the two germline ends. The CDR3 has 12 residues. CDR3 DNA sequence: TGTGCCTGGAGTGTCGGCCAGTATGGCTACACCTTC. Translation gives CAWSVGQYGYTF. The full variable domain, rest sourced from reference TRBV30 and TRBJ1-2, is SQTIHQWPATLVQPVGSPLSLECTVEGTSNPNLYWYRQAAGRGLQLLFYSVGIGQISSEVPQNLSASRPQDRQFILSSKKLLLSDSGFYLCAWSVGQYGYTFGSGTRLTVV.

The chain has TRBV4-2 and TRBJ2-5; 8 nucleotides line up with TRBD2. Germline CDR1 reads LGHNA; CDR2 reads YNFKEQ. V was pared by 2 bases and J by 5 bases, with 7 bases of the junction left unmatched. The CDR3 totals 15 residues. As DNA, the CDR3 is TGTGCCAGCAGCCAAAGTCGGGGGGGTTTCGAGACCCAGTACTTC. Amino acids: CASSQSRGGFETQYF.

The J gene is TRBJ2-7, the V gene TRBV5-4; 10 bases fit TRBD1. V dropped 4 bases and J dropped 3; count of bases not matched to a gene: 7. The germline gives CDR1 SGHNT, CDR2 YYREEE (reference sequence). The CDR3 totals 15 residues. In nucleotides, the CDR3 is TGTGCCAGCAGCAAAGGACAGGGGGTGAACTACGAGCAGTACTTC. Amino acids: CASSKGQGVNYEQYF.

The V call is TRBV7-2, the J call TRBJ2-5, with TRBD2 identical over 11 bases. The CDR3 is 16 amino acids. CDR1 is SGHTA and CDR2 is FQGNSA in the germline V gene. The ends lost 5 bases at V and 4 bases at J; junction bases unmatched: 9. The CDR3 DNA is TGTGCCAGCAGCCCAACCCTAGCGGGGGGACTAGAGACCCAGTACTTC. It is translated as CASSPTLAGGLETQYF.

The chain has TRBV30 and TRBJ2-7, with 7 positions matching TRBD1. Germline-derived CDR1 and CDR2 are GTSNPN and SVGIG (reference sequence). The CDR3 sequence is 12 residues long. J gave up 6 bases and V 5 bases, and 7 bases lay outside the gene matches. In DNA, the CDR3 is TGTGCCTGGGGCACAGGGGTAGGCGAGCAGTACTTC. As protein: CAWGTGVGEQYF.

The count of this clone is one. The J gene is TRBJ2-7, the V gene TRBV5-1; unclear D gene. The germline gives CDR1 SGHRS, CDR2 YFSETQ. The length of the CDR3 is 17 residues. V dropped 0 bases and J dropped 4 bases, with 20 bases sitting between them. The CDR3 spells CASSLDGRPTSLYEQYF. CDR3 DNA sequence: TGCGCCAGCAGCTTGGACGGTCGGCCAACCTCCCTGTACGAGCAGTACTTC. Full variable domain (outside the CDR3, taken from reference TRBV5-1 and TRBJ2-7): KAGVTQTPRYLIKTRGQQVTLSCSPISGHRSVSWYQQTPGQGLQFLFEYFSETQRNKGNFPGRFSGRQFSNSRSEMNVSTLELGDSALYLCASSLDGRPTSLYEQYFGPGTRLTVT.

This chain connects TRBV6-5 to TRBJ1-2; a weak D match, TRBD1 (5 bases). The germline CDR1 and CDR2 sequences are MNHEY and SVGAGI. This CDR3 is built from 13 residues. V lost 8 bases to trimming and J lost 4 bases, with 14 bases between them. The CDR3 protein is CASGPGATYGYTF. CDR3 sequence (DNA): TGTGCCAGCGGGCCCGGGGCCACCTATGGCTACACCTTC.

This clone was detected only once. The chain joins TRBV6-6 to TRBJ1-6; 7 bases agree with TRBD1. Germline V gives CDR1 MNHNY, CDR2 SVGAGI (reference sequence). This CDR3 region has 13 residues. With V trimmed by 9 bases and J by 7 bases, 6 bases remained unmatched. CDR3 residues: CASSRDRNSPLHF. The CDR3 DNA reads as TGTGCCAGTTCAAGGGACAGAAATTCACCCCTCCACTTT.

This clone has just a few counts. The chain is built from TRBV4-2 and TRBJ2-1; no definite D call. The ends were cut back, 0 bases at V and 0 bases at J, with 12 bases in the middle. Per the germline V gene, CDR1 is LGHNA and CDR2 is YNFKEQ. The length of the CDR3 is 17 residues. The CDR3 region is CASSQDVQPISYNEQFF. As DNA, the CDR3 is TGTGCCAGCAGCCAAGATGTCCAGCCCATCTCCTACAATGAGCAGTTCTTC.

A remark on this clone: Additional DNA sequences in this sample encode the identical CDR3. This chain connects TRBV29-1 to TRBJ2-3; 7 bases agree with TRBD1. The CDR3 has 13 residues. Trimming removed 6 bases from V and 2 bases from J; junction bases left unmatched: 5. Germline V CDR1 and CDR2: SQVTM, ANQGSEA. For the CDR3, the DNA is TGCAGCGTCAGGGGGACCCTCACAGATACGCAGTATTTT. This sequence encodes CSVRGTLTDTQYF.

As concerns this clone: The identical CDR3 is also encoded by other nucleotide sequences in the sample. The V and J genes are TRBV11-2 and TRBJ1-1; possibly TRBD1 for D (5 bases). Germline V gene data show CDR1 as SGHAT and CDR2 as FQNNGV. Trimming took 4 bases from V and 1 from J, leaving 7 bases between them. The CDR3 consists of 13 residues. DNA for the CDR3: TGTGCCAGCAGCTCGGGACCGAACACTGAAGCTTTCTTT. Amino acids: CASSSGPNTEAFF. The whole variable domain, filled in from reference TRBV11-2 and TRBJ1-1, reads EAGVAQSPRYKIIEKRQSVAFWCNPISGHATLYWYQQILGQGPKLLIQFQNNGVVDDSQLPKDRFSAERLKGVDSTLKIQPAKLEDSAVYLCASSSGPNTEAFFGQGTRLTVV.

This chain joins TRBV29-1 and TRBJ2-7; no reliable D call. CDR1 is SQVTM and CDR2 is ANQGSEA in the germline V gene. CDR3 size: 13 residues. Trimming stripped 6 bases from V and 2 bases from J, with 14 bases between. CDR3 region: CSVSRGTAYEQYF. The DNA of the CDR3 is TGCAGCGTGTCCCGAGGTACAGCCTACGAGCAGTACTTC.

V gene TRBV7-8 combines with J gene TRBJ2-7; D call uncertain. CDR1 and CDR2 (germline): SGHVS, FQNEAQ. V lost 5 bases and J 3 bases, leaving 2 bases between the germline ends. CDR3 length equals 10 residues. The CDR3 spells CASSSYEQYF. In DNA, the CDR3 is TGTGCCAGCAGCAGCTACGAGCAGTACTTC.

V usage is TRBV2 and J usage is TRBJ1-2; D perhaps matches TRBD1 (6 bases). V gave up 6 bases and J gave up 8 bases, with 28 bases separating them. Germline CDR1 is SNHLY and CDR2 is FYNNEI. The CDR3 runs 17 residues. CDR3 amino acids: CASRAYLQVQGPGGYTF. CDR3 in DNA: TGTGCCAGCAGGGCCTACCTTCAAGTTCAGGGGCCAGGCGGCTACACCTTC.

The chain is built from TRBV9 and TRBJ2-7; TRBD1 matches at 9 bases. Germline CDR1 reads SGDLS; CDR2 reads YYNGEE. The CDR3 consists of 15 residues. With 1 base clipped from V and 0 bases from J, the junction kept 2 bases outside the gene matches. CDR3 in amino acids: CASSVRTGVSYEQYF. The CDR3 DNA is TGTGCCAGCAGCGTAAGGACAGGGGTCTCCTACGAGCAGTACTTC.

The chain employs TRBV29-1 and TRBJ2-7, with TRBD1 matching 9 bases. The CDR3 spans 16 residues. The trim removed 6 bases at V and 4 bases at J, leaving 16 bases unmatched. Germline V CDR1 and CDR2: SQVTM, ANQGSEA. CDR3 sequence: CSVDVRGDRDEYEQYF. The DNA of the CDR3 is TGCAGCGTCGACGTCCGGGGGGACAGGGATGAATACGAGCAGTACTTC.

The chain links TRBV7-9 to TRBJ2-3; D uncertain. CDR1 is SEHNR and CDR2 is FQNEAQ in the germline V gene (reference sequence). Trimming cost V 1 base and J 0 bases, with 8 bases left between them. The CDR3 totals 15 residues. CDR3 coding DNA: TGTGCCAGCAGCTTAGTCTCCGGTAGCACAGATACGCAGTATTTT. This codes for CASSLVSGSTDTQYF.

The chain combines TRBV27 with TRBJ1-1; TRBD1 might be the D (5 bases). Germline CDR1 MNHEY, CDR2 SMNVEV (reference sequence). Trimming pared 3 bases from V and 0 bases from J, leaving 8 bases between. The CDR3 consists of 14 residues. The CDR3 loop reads CASSFWGLNTEAFF. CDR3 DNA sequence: TGTGCCAGCAGTTTCTGGGGCTTGAACACTGAAGCTTTCTTT.

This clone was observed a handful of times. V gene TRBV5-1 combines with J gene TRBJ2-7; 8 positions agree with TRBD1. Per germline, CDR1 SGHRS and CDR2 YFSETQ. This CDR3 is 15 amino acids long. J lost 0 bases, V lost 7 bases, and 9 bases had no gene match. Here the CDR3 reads CASSSRTGSSYEQYF. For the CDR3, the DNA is TGCGCCAGCTCCAGTCGGACAGGGAGCTCCTACGAGCAGTACTTC.

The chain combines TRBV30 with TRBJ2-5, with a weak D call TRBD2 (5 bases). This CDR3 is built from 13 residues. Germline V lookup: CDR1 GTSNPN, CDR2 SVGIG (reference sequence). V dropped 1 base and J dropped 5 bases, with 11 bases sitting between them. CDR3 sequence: CAWSGGLPETQYF. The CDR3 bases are TGTGCCTGGAGTGGCGGACTCCCTGAGACCCAGTACTTC.

CDR3 sequence: CAWTTRGSPLHF. The CDR3 coding sequence is TGTGCCTGGACCACACGGGGATCACCCCTCCACTTT. The chain carries TRBV30 and TRBJ1-6; no reliable D call. Trimming removed 4 bases from V and 10 bases from J, with 11 bases in between. Germline loops: CDR1 GTSNPN, CDR2 SVGIG (reference sequence). The CDR3 length is 12 residues.